The next 11 T cell receptor beta chains were all read from a single sample in a study of blood T cell repertoires in COVID-19. The assay was immunoSEQ multiplex PCR, and TCRdb's table has in-frame clones only and misses some. The repertoire holds around 50,000 clones, with 80% to 90% as singletons. Sequencing used peripheral blood. Receptors originate from a human donor in a cohort sampled during active COVID-19.

This clone was detected once. The chain combines TRBV6-5 with TRBJ2-5; no definite D call. Germline-derived CDR1 and CDR2 are MNHEY and SVGAGI. The CDR3 covers 16 residues. Between the trimmed V and J ends, which lost 0 bases and 1 base, there was a span of 12 bases. The CDR3 bases are TGTGCCAGCAGTTACTCATGGAGTAAACGCCAAGAGACCCAGTACTTC. Translated, it gives CASSYSWSKRQETQYF.

The chain uses TRBV7-2 and TRBJ2-2; D is perhaps TRBD2 (5 bases). CDR1 SGHTA and CDR2 FQGNSA come from the germline V gene. The length of the CDR3 is 16 residues. V lost 2 bases and J 5 bases, leaving 15 bases between the germline ends. CDR3 region: CASSLNRIGGTGELFF. The CDR3 bases are TGTGCCAGCAGCTTAAATCGGATCGGAGGAACCGGGGAGCTGTTTTTT. Using reference TRBV7-2 and TRBJ2-2 for the parts outside the CDR3, the full variable domain is GAGVSQSPSNKVTEKGKDVELRCDPISGHTALYWYRQSLGQGLEFLIYFQGNSAPDKSGLPSDRFSAERTGGSVSTLTIQRTQQEDSAVYLCASSLNRIGGTGELFFGEGSRLTVL.

V and J are TRBV7-9 and TRBJ1-1; the D gene is possibly TRBD1 (6 bases). CDR1 and CDR2 from the germline V gene are SEHNR and FQNEAQ (reference sequence). With 2 bases removed from V and 2 bases from J, the gap between germline ends came to 15 bases. The CDR3 extends over 16 amino acids. CDR3 amino acids: CASSLNKQGLNTEAFF. DNA for the CDR3: TGTGCCAGCAGCTTAAACAAACAGGGCTTAAACACTGAAGCTTTCTTT.

CDR3 bases: TGTGCCAGCAGCAGCGGGGGGAAAAACATTCAGTACTTC. Translating it yields CASSSGGKNIQYF. The chain is built from TRBV4-2 and TRBJ2-4; 9 bases agree with TRBD2. The J segment lost 4 bases and the V segment lost 5 bases, leaving 0 bases of the junction unmatched. CDR1 is LGHNA and CDR2 is YNFKEQ in the germline V gene. The CDR3 length is 13 residues.

The chain recombines TRBV7-9 with TRBJ1-1, with 8 bases identical to TRBD1. Per germline, CDR1 SEHNR and CDR2 FQNEAQ (reference sequence). V lost 5 bases, J lost 7 bases, and 9 bases stayed unmatched. The CDR3 length is 14 residues. The CDR3 coding sequence is TGTGCCAGCAGCCTAGAAATCAGGGGGCTTGAAGCTTTCTTT. This gives the protein CASSLEIRGLEAFF.

The chain carries TRBV18 and TRBJ1-4; D is unresolved. This CDR3 contains 14 residues. CDR1 and CDR2 (germline): KGHSH, LQKENI. V was trimmed by 5 bases and J by 5 bases, leaving 12 bases between them. The chain's CDR3 is CASSASTLNEKLFF. As DNA, the CDR3 is TGTGCCAGCTCAGCGAGTACGCTGAATGAAAAACTGTTTTTT.

This chain joins TRBV11-2 and TRBJ1-2; possibly TRBD1 for D (5 bases). This CDR3 contains 11 residues. Trimming shortened V by 1 base and J by 11 bases, and 8 bases separated the two germline ends. Germline V gives CDR1 SGHAT, CDR2 FQNNGV. The CDR3 sequence is CASSLAGKYTF. CDR3 DNA sequence: TGTGCCAGCAGCTTAGCAGGGAAATACACCTTC.

The V gene is TRBV18, the J gene TRBJ2-7; 7 bases are shared with TRBD2. Germline CDR1 is KGHSH and CDR2 is LQKENI. The length of the CDR3 is 16 residues. The V gene end was trimmed by 2 bases and the J gene end by 0 bases; junction bases not matched to a gene: 7. The CDR3 DNA is TGTGCCAGCTCACCAGTATTGGGCGGGAGCTCCTACGAGCAGTACTTC. It codes for CASSPVLGGSSYEQYF.

The rearrangement joins TRBV2 to TRBJ1-5, with D possibly TRBD1 on 5 matching bases. Trimming removed 5 bases from V and 0 bases from J, with 5 bases in between. Germline CDR1 and CDR2: SNHLY and FYNNEI. The CDR3 sequence is 13 residues long. The CDR3 spells CASSQGSNQPQHF. DNA of the CDR3: TGTGCCAGCAGTCAGGGTAGCAATCAGCCCCAGCATTTT. Using reference TRBV2 and TRBJ1-5 for the parts outside the CDR3, the full variable domain is EPEVTQTPSHQVTQMGQEVILRCVPISNHLYFYWYRQILGQKVEFLVSFYNNEISEKSEIFDDQFSVERPDGSNFTLKIRSTKLEDSAMYFCASSQGSNQPQHFGDGTRLSIL.

The chain is built from TRBV6-1 and TRBJ2-3, with 8 bases identical to TRBD1. The germline gives CDR1 MNHNS, CDR2 SASEGT. J was trimmed by 9 bases and V by 5 bases; bases with no gene match: 13. The CDR3 sequence is 15 residues long. As DNA, the CDR3 is TGTGCCAGCAGTCAAAAAACGGACAGGGCTGAGACGCAGTATTTT. It specifies CASSQKTDRAETQYF.

The chain carries TRBV29-1 and TRBJ2-7; possibly TRBD2 for D (6 bases). In germline, CDR1 is SQVTM, CDR2 ANQGSEA. The germline V and J ends were trimmed by 4 bases and 3 bases, with 10 bases remaining between them. The length of the CDR3 is 12 residues. CDR3 in amino acids: CSVADGGYEQYF. Here the CDR3 DNA reads TGCAGCGTTGCAGACGGGGGCTACGAGCAGTACTTC.